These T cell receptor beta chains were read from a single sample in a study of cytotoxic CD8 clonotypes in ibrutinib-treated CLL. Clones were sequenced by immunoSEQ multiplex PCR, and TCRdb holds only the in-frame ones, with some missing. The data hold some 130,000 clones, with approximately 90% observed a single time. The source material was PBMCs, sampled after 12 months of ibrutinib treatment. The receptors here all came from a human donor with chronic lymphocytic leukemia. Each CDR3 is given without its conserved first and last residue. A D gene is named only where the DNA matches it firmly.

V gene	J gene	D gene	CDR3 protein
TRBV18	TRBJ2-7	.	ASSQGRAIGQY
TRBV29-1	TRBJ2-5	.	SVSFAGTQY
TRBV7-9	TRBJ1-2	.	ASSSNYGYT
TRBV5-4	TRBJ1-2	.	ASSLEQGRLWGYT
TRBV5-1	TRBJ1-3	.	ASSLAGGRNTIY
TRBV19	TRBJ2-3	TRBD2	ASSLGREVGDTQY
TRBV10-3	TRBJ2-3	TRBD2	AISGLAGADTQY
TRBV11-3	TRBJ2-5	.	ASSLDGQQETQY
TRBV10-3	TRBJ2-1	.	ATYTTAEYEQF
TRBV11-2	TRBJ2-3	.	ASSRERDGDTQY
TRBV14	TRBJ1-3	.	ASSQANTIY
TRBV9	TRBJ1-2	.	ASSPTTPGTQGYT
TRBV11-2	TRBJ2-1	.	ASSRFRTEAYEQF
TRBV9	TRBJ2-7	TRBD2	ASSASGTRAYEQY
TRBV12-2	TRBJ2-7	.	ASREEGLPYEQY
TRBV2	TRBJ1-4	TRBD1	ASRMGGQGREKLF
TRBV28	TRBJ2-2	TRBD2	ASSYSSGRAPGELF
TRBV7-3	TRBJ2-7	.	ASSLGPKSYEQY
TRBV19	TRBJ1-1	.	ASSIPDSTEAF
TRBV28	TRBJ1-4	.	ASSSGTVISEKLF
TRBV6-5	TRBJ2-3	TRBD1	ASSRDRITDTQY
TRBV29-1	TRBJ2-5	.	SVEYVDQETQY
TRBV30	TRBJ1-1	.	ALLSRGTGEAF
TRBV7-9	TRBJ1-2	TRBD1	ASSLGQGDGYT
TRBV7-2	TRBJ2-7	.	ASSSSPAEEQY
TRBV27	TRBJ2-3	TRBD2	ASSFGTSGKFTDTQY
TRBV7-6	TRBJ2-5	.	ASTLPGPAGTQY
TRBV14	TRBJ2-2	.	ASSQDHAGAPVIGELF
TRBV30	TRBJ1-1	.	AWTATKNTEAF
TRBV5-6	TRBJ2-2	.	ASNKPNRGTGELF
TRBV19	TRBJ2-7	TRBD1	ASSRRDRGGYEQY
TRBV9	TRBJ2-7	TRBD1	ASSPPRTGAYEQY
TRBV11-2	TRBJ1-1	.	ASSFRGLTEAF
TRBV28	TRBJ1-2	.	ASSSSGYGYT
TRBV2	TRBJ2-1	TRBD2	ASTAGGPSNEQF
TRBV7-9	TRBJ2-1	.	ASSPHTRTDYNEQF
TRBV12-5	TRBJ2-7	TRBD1	ASGLRRDDRLTGGLSYEQY
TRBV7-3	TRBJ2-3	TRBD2	ASSLRTSGTDTQY
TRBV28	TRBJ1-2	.	ASSSPGTSLNYGYT
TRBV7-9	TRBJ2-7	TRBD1	ASHSSDRAAYEQY
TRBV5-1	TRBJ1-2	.	ASSPTISAIRRGYT
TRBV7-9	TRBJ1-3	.	ASNGHSSGNTIY
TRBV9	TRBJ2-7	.	ASSVDTGRRLN
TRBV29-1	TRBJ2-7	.	SVGRRDNNYEQY
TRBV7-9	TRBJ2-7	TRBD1	ASSLGQGAHEQY
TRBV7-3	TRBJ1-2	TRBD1	ASSPTGGNGYT
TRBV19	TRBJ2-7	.	ASSIWGRPYEQY
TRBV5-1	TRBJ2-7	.	ASSLEDARQQY
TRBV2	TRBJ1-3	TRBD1	ASSVRDRAGNTIY
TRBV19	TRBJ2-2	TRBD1	ASNGGQGADGELF
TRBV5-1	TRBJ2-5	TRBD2	ASSLGGRGLVPLFVKY
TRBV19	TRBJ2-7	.	ASSRRSSSYEQY
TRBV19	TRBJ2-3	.	ASSGREPGNTDTQY